The present T cell receptor beta chain was sequenced within a study of blood T cell repertoires in COVID-19. On the study more broadly: Acute and convalescent COVID-19 specimens originated in the United States, Italy and Spain.

Authors' processing steps: Estimation of nucleated cell counts was performed using reference gene primer amplification. This table comes from immunoSEQ multiplex PCR, and its TCRdb copy is limited to in-frame clones, with some not included. Clonal size and the V and J genes are those of that table, whereas D and trimming came from the DNA. The sample contains around 260,000 clones, roughly 88% of which appear only once. The CDR3 runs to 16 residues. Trimming cost V 0 bases and J 6 bases; bases outside gene matches: 8. The germline CDR1 and CDR2 sequences are SGDLS and YYNGEE. This clone was counted many times.

This TCR derives from a human donor in a cohort sampled during active COVID-19. Sequencing used peripheral blood. The V gene is TRBV9, the J gene TRBJ2-5; 10 nucleotides align to TRBD2. CDR3 DNA sequence: TGTGCCAGCAGCGTAGCTGGTGGGACTAGCGTTAAGACCCAGTACTTC. It encodes CASSVAGGTSVKTQYF.